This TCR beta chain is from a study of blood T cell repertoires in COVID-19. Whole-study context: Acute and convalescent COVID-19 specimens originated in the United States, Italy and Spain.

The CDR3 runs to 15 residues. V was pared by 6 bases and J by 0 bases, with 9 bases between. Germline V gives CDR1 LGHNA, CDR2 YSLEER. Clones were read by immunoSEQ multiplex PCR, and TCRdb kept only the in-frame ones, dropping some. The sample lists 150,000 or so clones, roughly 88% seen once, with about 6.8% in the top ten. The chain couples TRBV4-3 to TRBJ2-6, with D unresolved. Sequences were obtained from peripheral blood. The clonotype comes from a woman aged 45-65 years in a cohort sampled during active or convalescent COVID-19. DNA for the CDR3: TGCGCCAGCAGGCAGGAAAACTCTGGGGCCAACGTCCTGACTTTC. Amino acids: CASRQENSGANVLTF.